This T cell receptor (beta chain) appears in the sequencing data of a study of spatial heterogeneity in lung cancer. The ends were cut back, 0 bases at V and 3 bases at J, with 9 bases in the middle. The CDR3 has 14 amino acids. In germline, CDR1 is SGHNT, CDR2 YYREEE (reference sequence). Many counts were recorded for this clonotype. A library made for alpha chains picked up this beta chain off target, so its size means little. Every cDNA TCR molecule received its own unique molecular identifier. TCRdb used MiXCR to reprocess the 5' RACE reads, holding one entry per CDR3 protein. The sample includes approximately 13,000 distinct CDR3 sequences, approximately 5% of them seen just once. As for time point: sample taken at primary tumor resection. Whole RNA, which was extracted from tumor, nontumor lung tissue or frozen PBMC, was sequenced without any cell sorting. A total of some 70 untreated early-stage non-small cell lung cancer patients served as donors.

Here the sequenced sample was lung tumor tissue, taken at surgery. The TCR originated in a human donor with early-stage non-small cell lung cancer. The chain joins TRBV5-4 to TRBJ1-1, with a possible D match to TRBD1 (5 bases). CDR3 loop: CASSLGGADTEAFF. The CDR3 DNA reads TGTGCCAGCAGCTTGGGGGGCGCGGACACTGAAGCTTTCTTT.